This TCR beta chain was recovered during a study of cytomegalovirus exposure and HLA in healthy donors. The study, taken as a whole, reports: Cytomegalovirus-associated status was assigned to 164 TCR beta chains. Reported results showed that the classifier diagnosed cytomegalovirus status with high specificity and sensitivity. A few CMV-associated chains were confirmed in vitro to be specific for CMV antigens.

The data were produced by immunoSEQ multiplex PCR, yet TCRdb's version contains in-frame clones alone and is incomplete. The sample holds 100,000 to 150,000 clones; roughly 95% are singletons and the top ten take approximately 1.5%. The donors belonged to the roughly 120-subject validation cohort, separate from the roughly 700-subject first cohort. Germline assignment: CDR1 SGHAT and CDR2 FQNNGV. The V gene lost 0 bases and the J gene lost 4 bases, with 12 bases spanning the gap. The CDR3 contains 15 residues. This clone is a singleton in its sample. Its cognate antigen is unknown. The clonotype originates from a man aged 18-30 years in good health and CMV-seronegative. What was sequenced was PBMCs. The rearrangement links TRBV11-2 to TRBJ2-5; D unresolved. CDR3 DNA: TGTGCCAGCAGCTTAGATCGAAGCTGGAGAGAGACCCAGTACTTC. This encodes CASSLDRSWRETQYF.